This entry lists 6 T cell receptor beta chains sequenced from one sample in a study of patients and donors after allogeneic stem cell transplantation. TCRdb re-called the RT-PCR reads through MiXCR, storing one row per CDR3 protein. Among some 880,000 distinct CDR3 sequences, roughly 17% were seen once, and the ten largest hold 5% to 6.5%. The source material was blood, either unsorted or a sorted T cell fraction (not recorded which). These TCRs come from a human donor who was either an allogeneic HSCT recipient or a stem cell or donor lymphocyte infusion donor (not recorded which). It is not recorded whose cells these are; they may come from a transplant donor.

This clonotype came up a few times. The V call is TRBV5-5, the J call TRBJ2-1, with 10 bases that match TRBD2. Germline V gene data show CDR1 as SGHKS and CDR2 as YYEKEE (reference sequence). V lost 3 bases, J lost 4 bases, and 10 bases stayed unmatched. The CDR3 has 17 amino acids. The CDR3 region has the DNA TGTGCCAGCAGCTCTCTACTTCTACTAGCGGGGTACAATGAGCAGTTCTTC. Encoded protein: CASSSLLLLAGYNEQFF.

The table lists this clonotype with a few counts. This chain links TRBV4-2 with TRBJ2-7, with 9 bases matching TRBD2. Germline V gives CDR1 LGHNA, CDR2 YNFKEQ. V trimming: 0 bases; J trimming: 5 bases; junction bases outside the gene matches: 11. This CDR3 contains 17 residues. CDR3 sequence: CASSQDRMTSGLHEQYF. The CDR3 DNA reads as TGTGCCAGCAGCCAAGATCGAATGACTAGCGGCCTCCACGAGCAGTACTTC.

In this sample, this clonotype turned up many times. The chain is built from TRBV5-1 and TRBJ2-1; unclear D gene. Germline CDR1 SGHRS, CDR2 YFSETQ. The CDR3 runs to 12 residues. Between the trimmed V and J ends, which lost 0 bases and 9 bases, there was a span of 7 bases. For the CDR3, the DNA is TGCGCCAGCAGCTTGGAGGGCGGTGAGCAGTTCTTC. This encodes CASSLEGGEQFF. Filled out from reference TRBV5-1 and TRBJ2-1, the complete variable domain reads KAGVTQTPRYLIKTRGQQVTLSCSPISGHRSVSWYQQTPGQGLQFLFEYFSETQRNKGNFPGRFSGRQFSNSRSEMNVSTLELGDSALYLCASSLEGGEQFFGPGTRLTVL.

CDR3 region: CASSSPGLAMQTQYF. CDR3 nucleotide sequence: TGCGCCAGCAGCTCGCCGGGACTAGCCATGCAGACCCAGTACTTC. The chain employs TRBV5-1 and TRBJ2-5; the match to TRBD2 covers 9 bases. V shed 3 bases and J 6 bases; nucleotides not matched to a gene: 9. CDR1 is SGHRS and CDR2 is YFSETQ in the germline V gene. The CDR3 consists of 15 residues.

This clonotype was observed a handful of times. V gene TRBV2 combines with J gene TRBJ2-7, with a possible D match to TRBD2 (5 bases). V gave up 4 bases and J gave up 3 bases, with 16 bases separating them. Per germline, CDR1 SNHLY and CDR2 FYNNEI. The CDR3 has 15 amino acids. CDR3 coding DNA: TGTGCCAGCAGTGGCCTGGACGGGGAGAACTACGAGCAGTACTTC. Residues: CASSGLDGENYEQYF. Full variable domain (missing parts from reference TRBV2 and TRBJ2-7): EPEVTQTPSHQVTQMGQEVILRCVPISNHLYFYWYRQILGQKVEFLVSFYNNEISEKSEIFDDQFSVERPDGSNFTLKIRSTKLEDSAMYFCASSGLDGENYEQYFGPGTRLTVT.

This clonotype turned up a few times. The V gene is TRBV29-1, the J gene TRBJ2-7, with TRBD2 matching over 8 bases. CDR3 size: 12 residues. CDR1 and CDR2 (germline): SQVTM, ANQGSEA. J gave up 9 bases and V 2 bases, and 6 bases lay outside the gene matches. The DNA for the CDR3 is TGCAGCGTTGAAATTGGGCGGGGGGTGCAGTACTTC. It encodes CSVEIGRGVQYF.